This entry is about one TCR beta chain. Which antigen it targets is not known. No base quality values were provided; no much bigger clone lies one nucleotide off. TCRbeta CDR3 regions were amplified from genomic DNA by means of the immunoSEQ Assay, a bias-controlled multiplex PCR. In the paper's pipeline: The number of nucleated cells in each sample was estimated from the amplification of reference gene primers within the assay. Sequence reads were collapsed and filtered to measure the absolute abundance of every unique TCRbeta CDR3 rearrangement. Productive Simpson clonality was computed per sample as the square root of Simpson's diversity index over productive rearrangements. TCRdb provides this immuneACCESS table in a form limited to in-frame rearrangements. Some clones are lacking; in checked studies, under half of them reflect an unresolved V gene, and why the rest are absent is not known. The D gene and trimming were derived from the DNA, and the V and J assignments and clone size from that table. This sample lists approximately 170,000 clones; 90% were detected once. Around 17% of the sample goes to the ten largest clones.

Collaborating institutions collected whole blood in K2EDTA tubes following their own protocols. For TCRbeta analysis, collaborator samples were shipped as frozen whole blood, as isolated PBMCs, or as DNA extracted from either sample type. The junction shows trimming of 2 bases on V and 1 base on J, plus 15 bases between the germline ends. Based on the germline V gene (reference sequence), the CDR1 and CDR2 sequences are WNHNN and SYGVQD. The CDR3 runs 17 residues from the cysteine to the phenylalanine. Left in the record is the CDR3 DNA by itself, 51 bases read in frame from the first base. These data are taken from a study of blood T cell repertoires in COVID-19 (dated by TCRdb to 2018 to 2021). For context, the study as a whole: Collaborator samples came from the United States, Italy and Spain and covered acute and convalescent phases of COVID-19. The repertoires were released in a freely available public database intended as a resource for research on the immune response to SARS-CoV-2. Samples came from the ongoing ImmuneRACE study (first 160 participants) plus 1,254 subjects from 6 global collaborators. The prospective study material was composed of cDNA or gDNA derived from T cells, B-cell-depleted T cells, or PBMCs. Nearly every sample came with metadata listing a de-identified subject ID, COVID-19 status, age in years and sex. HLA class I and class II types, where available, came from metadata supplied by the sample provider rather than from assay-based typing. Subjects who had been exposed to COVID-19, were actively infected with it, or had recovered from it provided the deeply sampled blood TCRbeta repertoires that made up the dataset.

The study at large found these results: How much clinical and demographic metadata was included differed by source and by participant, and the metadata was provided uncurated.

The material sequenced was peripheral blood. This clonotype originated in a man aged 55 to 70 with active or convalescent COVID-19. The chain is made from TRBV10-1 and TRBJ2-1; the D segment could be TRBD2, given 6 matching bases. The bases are TGCGCCAGCAGTGAGGGAGTCGGGAGTGGTTCCTACAATGAGCAGTTCTTC. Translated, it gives CASSEGVGSGSYNEQFF.